This TCR beta chain appears in the sequencing data of a study of CD8 T cells in ankylosing spondylitis. Study outcomes and limitations: Prior literature has documented some motif variants in synovial fluid and blood from reactive arthritis. As reported, disease-linked clones showed significant enrichment in matched ankylosing spondylitis synovial fluid. There was a TCR beta motif, made of 7 to 9 highly homologous variants, that appeared characteristic of ankylosing spondylitis blood.

Quantitative molecular-barcoded 5'-RACE generated the TCR beta libraries. TCRdb reprocessed the 5' RACE reads via MiXCR and lists one record per CDR3 protein. The top ten hold approximately 6.6% of the sample, which has about 220,000 distinct CDR3 sequences, around 24% seen once. V lost 1 base, J lost 1 base, and 8 bases lay in between. CDR3 length equals 14 residues. From germline, CDR1 is MNHEY and CDR2 SVGAGI. This clonotype has just a few counts. Its specificity is unknown. What was sequenced was blood, either unsorted or a sorted T cell fraction (not recorded which). The receptor's source is a male donor with ankylosing spondylitis or in good health (not recorded which). J is TRBJ2-7 and V is TRBV6-5; D remains unclear. CDR3 loop: CASSYLGLSYEQYF. CDR3 bases: TGTGCCAGCAGTTACTTGGGGTTGTCCTACGAGCAGTACTTC.